Listed below are T cell receptor beta chains from one sample, sequenced in a study of cytomegalovirus exposure and HLA in healthy donors. TCRdb's table, derived via immunoSEQ multiplex PCR, lists solely in-frame clones and lacks some. The data contain 90,000 to 150,000 clones, under 85% of them singletons. The sample comprised PBMCs. Receptors originate from a man between 40 and 49 years old in good health and CMV-seropositive. Each CDR3 is given with its conserved first and last residue. D genes are given only for firm matches. Some rows mark clone size as missing; the rest say once, few, many or name a class of expanded clone.

>TRBV2|NA|TRBJ1-4|NA
TGTGCCAGCGATCCACAGGGTTGGGAAAAACTGTTTTTT
CASDPQGWEKLFF
>TRBV7-3|NA|TRBJ1-1|NA
TGTGCCAGCAGACAAAACACTGAAGCTTTCTTT
CASRQNTEAFF
>TRBV7-9|once|TRBJ1-5|NA
TGTTCCAGCAGCTTATCCCCCGGTGGGGGGTGGGGAGATCAGCCCCAGCATTTT
CSSSLSPGGGWGDQPQHF
>TRBV29-1|NA|TRBJ2-7|TRBD1
TGCAGCGTGCAAACCGGGACAGGGGGAGGCTACGAGCAGTACTTC
CSVQTGTGGGYEQYF
>TRBV5-1|NA|TRBJ2-1|NA
TGCGCCAGCAGGATTCTTGGGGGGGCCTCGGATGAGCAGTTCTTC
CASRILGGASDEQFF
>TRBV18|once|TRBJ2-7|TRBD1
TGTGCCAGCTCACCTAAGACAGGGACCTCCTACGAGCAGTACTTC
CASSPKTGTSYEQYF
>TRBV5-1|NA|TRBJ2-1|TRBD2
TGCGCCAGCAGCAATGTCGGCGGGGGAGGGAATGAGCAGTTCTTC
CASSNVGGGGNEQFF
>TRBV7-2|NA|TRBJ2-7|TRBD1
TGTGCCAGCAGCTTACGCGACAGGGTGTACGAGCAGTACTTC
CASSLRDRVYEQYF
>TRBV7-9|once|TRBJ2-3|TRBD2
TGTGCCAGCAGTTCTATCCCTAGCGGGGGTCCAGATACGCAGTATTTT
CASSSIPSGGPDTQYF
>TRBV4-1|NA|TRBJ1-2|TRBD1
TGCGCCAGCAGCCAAGAACATTGGACAGGGAACGGCTACACCTTC
CASSQEHWTGNGYTF
>TRBV6-6|NA|TRBJ1-6|TRBD1
TGTGCCAGCAGTTCTTTAGACAGGGATAATTCACCCCTCCACTTT
CASSSLDRDNSPLHF
>TRBV5-1|once|TRBJ2-7|NA
TGCGCCAGCAGCTCCCCTCCCCGGGACACCACTCACGAGCAGTACTTC
CASSSPPRDTTHEQYF
>TRBV7-2|NA|TRBJ2-4|NA
TGTGCCAGCAGCCGTGGCGGCAGGGGACAAAACATTCAGTACTTC
CASSRGGRGQNIQYF
>TRBV28|NA|TRBJ1-1|NA
TGTGCCAGCAGTGAGTTTGTCGGGGGGAACACTGAAGCTTTCTTT
CASSEFVGGNTEAFF
>TRBV19|NA|TRBJ2-2|NA
TGTGCCACCCGGTCCGGGGGGGAGCTGTTTTTT
CATRSGGELFF
>TRBV4-1|NA|TRBJ1-2|NA
TGCGCCAGCAGCCAAGTTTGGAGGGTATTTGTTGGAGGCTACACCTTC
CASSQVWRVFVGGYTF
>TRBV5-3|NA|TRBJ1-2|NA
TGTGCCAGAAGCTACTTGCCAGTCCGGGATCGGATTAACTATGGCTACACCTTC
CARSYLPVRDRINYGYTF
>TRBV5-6|once|TRBJ2-7|NA
TGTGCCAGCAGCTTGGGTCTAACAAGGGGGTCCGAGCAGTACTTC
CASSLGLTRGSEQYF
>TRBV6-5|once|TRBJ1-2|TRBD1
TGTGCCAGCAGCACAGGGGAGATGGCTAACTATGGCTACACCTTC
CASSTGEMANYGYTF
>TRBV5-1|NA|TRBJ2-5|TRBD2
TGCGCCAGCAGCGGAGGGACTAGCGGGGGACAAGAGACCCAGTACTTC
CASSGGTSGGQETQYF
>TRBV18|few|TRBJ2-3|TRBD2
TGTGCCAGCTCACTGCGACTAGCGGGGGGCACAGATACGCAGTATTTT
CASSLRLAGGTDTQYF
>TRBV5-4|NA|TRBJ1-4|TRBD1
TGTGCCAGCAGCGGACAGGGGCTTAATGAAAAACTGTTTTTT
CASSGQGLNEKLFF
>TRBV28|NA|TRBJ1-2|NA
TGTGCCAGCAGGGAGGGGACTAACTATGGCTACACCTTC
CASREGTNYGYTF
>TRBV7-8|NA|TRBJ1-1|TRBD1
TGTGCCAGCAGCCCAAGGGACAGCTTCGGGACTGAAGCTTTCTTT
CASSPRDSFGTEAFF
>TRBV5-1|few|TRBJ2-2|NA
TGCGCCAGCAGCTTGTGGAGGCCGGCCGGGGAGCTGTTTTTT
CASSLWRPAGELFF
>TRBV18|NA|TRBJ2-3|NA
TGTGCCAGCTCCCCTGACAGGAACACAGATACGCAGTATTTT
CASSPDRNTDTQYF
>TRBV5-8|NA|TRBJ2-7|NA
TGTGCCAGCAGCTTCTTAGCCACCACCTACTTC
CASSFLATTYF
>TRBV7-8|few|TRBJ2-3|TRBD2
TGTGCCAGCAGCTTAGCTGTGCGGGGGACTATCACAGATACGCAGTATTTT
CASSLAVRGTITDTQYF
>TRBV28|NA|TRBJ2-5|NA
TGTGCCAGCAGCATGGGATGGGGGGGGCAGGTTGAGACCCAGTACTTC
CASSMGWGGQVETQYF
>TRBV27|NA|TRBJ2-7|NA
TGTGCCAGCAGTTTATCCGCGGGGGCCCACTCCTACGAGCAGTACTTC
CASSLSAGAHSYEQYF
>TRBV6-6|NA|TRBJ2-1|TRBD1
TGTGCCAGCAGTAACCGGGACAGGGGCGATGAGCAGTTCTTC
CASSNRDRGDEQFF
>TRBV4-3|NA|TRBJ2-1|TRBD2
TGCGCCAGCAGCCAAGGGTTCCGCGGGGGGGGTGGTGAGCAGTTCTTC
CASSQGFRGGGGEQFF
>TRBV2|NA|TRBJ1-2|TRBD1
TGTGCCAGCAGTGACCGGGACAGGGACCTCTATGGCTACACCTTC
CASSDRDRDLYGYTF
>TRBV7-2|NA|TRBJ1-2|NA
TGTGCCAGCAGCTTGCGGGGGCCCTCCAACTATGGCTACACCTTC
CASSLRGPSNYGYTF
>TRBV27|NA|TRBJ2-1|TRBD2
TGTGCCAGCAGTTTACTAGCGGGGGGGCCAGGTAATAATGAGCAGTTCTTC
CASSLLAGGPGNNEQFF
>TRBV7-3|few|TRBJ2-1|NA
TGTGCCAGCAGCGGCCCTAGTGGTGAGCAGTTCTTC
CASSGPSGEQFF
>TRBV5-1|NA|TRBJ2-7|NA
TGCGCCAGCAGCTTGATTGCCAATACAGGGTACGACGAGCAGTACTTC
CASSLIANTGYDEQYF
>TRBV11-3|NA|TRBJ2-1|TRBD2
TGTGCCAGCAGCCCCCGGGGACTAGCGGCAAGCAATGAGCAGTTCTTC
CASSPRGLAASNEQFF
>TRBV9|NA|TRBJ1-1|NA
TGTGCCAGCAGCGGGGGCGGGGCTTTTGGGGGCACTGAAGCTTTCTTT
CASSGGGAFGGTEAFF
>TRBV19|few|TRBJ2-5|TRBD1
TGTGCCAGTAGTCCGAGGGGGCGTCGGGAGACCCAGTACTTC
CASSPRGRRETQYF
>TRBV13|NA|TRBJ1-4|NA
TGTGCCAGCAGCACTACAGGTGGTGAAAAACTGTTTTTT
CASSTTGGEKLFF
>TRBV28|NA|TRBJ1-4|NA
TGTGCCAGCAAGAGGGCAGACCTTAATGAAAAACTGTTTTTT
CASKRADLNEKLFF
>TRBV30|NA|TRBJ1-5|TRBD1
TGTGCCTGGGGCCCCCGGAGCAGGGGGCAAAGGAACAATCAGCCCCAGCATTTT
CAWGPRSRGQRNNQPQHF
>TRBV4-1|NA|TRBJ1-5|TRBD1
TGCGCCAGCAGCCCGTTACAGGGGTCGTTCACTCAGCCCCAGCATTTT
CASSPLQGSFTQPQHF
>TRBV18|NA|TRBJ1-2|NA
TGTGCCAGCTCACCAGCGGCAGGGCCTACTAACTATGGCTACACCTTC
CASSPAAGPTNYGYTF
>TRBV15|NA|TRBJ2-5|NA
TGTGCCACCAGCAGAGATGCCGGCCAAGAGACCCAGTACTTC
CATSRDAGQETQYF